This T cell receptor beta chain appears in the sequencing data of a study of OX40 agonist ivuxolimab in advanced cancers. Overall study context: The study treated patients with ivuxolimab, an agonistic anti-OX40 (CD134) antibody. In three patients, partial responses were observed, one with hepatocellular carcinoma and two with cutaneous melanoma. Patients with prior anti-PD-1, anti-PD-L1 or anti-CTLA-4 therapy were eligible; 40% had some. Study results and caveats: Researchers report that CD8+ T cells had, on average, more expanded clones than CD4+.

The germline gives CDR1 MNHNY, CDR2 SVGAGI (reference sequence). CDR3 size: 15 residues. The V gene lost 2 bases and the J gene lost 6 bases, with 13 bases spanning the gap. As regards this clone: As yet, its antigen is unknown.

Sequencing used immunoSEQ multiplex PCR; TCRdb keeps in-frame clones, though not all of them. Among approximately 70,000 clones, about 80% were seen once, and the ten largest hold approximately 5.1%. This clonotype originated in an adult with an advanced solid tumor such as melanoma, head and neck, liver or kidney cancer. The chain carries TRBV6-6 and TRBJ2-2, with a tentative D call TRBD2 (6 bases). The starting material was CD4+ or CD8+ T cells sorted from blood, obtained in a trial of the OX40 agonist ivuxolimab. The CDR3 here is CASSYRGLPPGELFF. The CDR3 bases are TGTGCCAGCAGTTACCGGGGACTTCCCCCCGGGGAGCTGTTTTTT.